This TCR beta chain was found in a study of T cell clusters in autoimmune cytopenias. Study-level background: Per sample, median TRB depth was around 50,000 reads, yielding a median roughly 2,200 distinct clonotypes.

Germline lookup yields CDR1 SGHDT and CDR2 YYEEEE. CDR3 length: 12 amino acids. Notes on the study in general: Compared with active autoimmune hepatitis patients, healthy donors showed approximately 3-fold more exclusive TRB clusters. A dominant lymphoma-associated repertoire apparently masked the cluster-lack signature in secondary cytopenia versus chronic lymphocytic leukemia. TRB repertoire shifts in secondary cytopenia and chronic lymphocytic leukemia mostly reflected lymphoma, not autoimmunity.

Worth noting for this clonotype: Antigen unknown.

Some 38,000 genome equivalents of blood DNA were amplified for TRB. One tube held mixed TRB-A and TRB-B primer pools for touch-down PCR. Each CDR3 protein gets one entry in TCRdb, which reprocessed the multiplex PCR reads and gives no DNA. The sample features 1,000 or so distinct CDR3 sequences, with approximately 32% in its top ten. The TCR was taken from a human donor with an autoimmune cytopenia or autoimmune hepatitis (not recorded which). The sequenced sample was peripheral blood. The J gene is TRBJ2-1, the V gene TRBV5-6; TCRdb outputs TRBD1, but without DNA this stays unchecked. CDR3 residues: CASSPGGDEQFF.